These 7 T cell receptor beta chains originate from one sample sequenced in a study of T cell repertoires in cytomegalovirus infection. A single record per CDR3 protein comes from TCRdb applying MiXCR to the reads. The sample carries 350,000 to 500,000 distinct CDR3 sequences, approximately 30% recorded once. Sequencing was carried out using PBMCs. Every receptor here comes from a human donor in good health (CMV status not recorded). Some clones in this sample may be carry-over from other donors' samples.

The table lists this clonotype with a few counts. Relative to the germline gene, one junction end is altered; a read error may explain this. J is TRBJ1-1 and V is TRBV15; D remains unclear. The CDR3 has 12 residues. CDR1 and CDR2 from the germline V gene are LNHNV and YYDKDF (reference sequence). DNA for the CDR3: TGTGCCACCAGCAGCGGAGGCCAGCGGGGTACCTTT. It translates to CATSSGGQRGTF.

V usage is TRBV12-3 or TRBV12-4 and J usage is TRBJ2-1; D is unresolved. Trimming removed 2 bases at V and 0 bases at J, with 11 bases between. The CDR3 runs 16 residues. CDR3 DNA sequence: TGTGCCAGCAGTTTAATAAGGGTGGACTCCTACAATGAGCAGTTCTTC. Its translation: CASSLIRVDSYNEQFF.

This clonotype showed up just a few times. The rearrangement joins TRBV9 to TRBJ2-3; 8 positions agree with TRBD2. This CDR3 has 15 residues. Germline values: CDR1 SGDLS, CDR2 YYNGEE. Trimming cost V 0 bases and J 4 bases; bases outside gene matches: 4. CDR3 coding DNA: TGTGCCAGCAGCGTAGGTGTCGGGGGGGCAGATACGCAGTATTTT. This gives the protein CASSVGVGGADTQYF. The variable domain in full, completed from reference TRBV9 and TRBJ2-3, reads DSGVTQTPKHLITATGQRVTLRCSPRSGDLSVYWYQQSLDQGLQFLIQYYNGEERAKGNILERFSAQQFPDLHSELNLSSLELGDSALYFCASSVGVGGADTQYFGPGTRLTVL.

The chain carries TRBV20-1 and TRBJ1-2, with D unresolved. CDR3 size: 13 residues. In germline, CDR1 is DFQATT, CDR2 SNEGSKA (reference sequence). V was shortened by 0 bases and J by 4 bases, with 9 bases between the two germline ends. CDR3 sequence: CSARDKGFYGYTF. In nucleotides, the CDR3 is TGCAGTGCTAGAGATAAGGGCTTCTATGGCTACACCTTC.

In its sample, this clonotype was seen a few times. The chain uses TRBV5-1 and TRBJ1-5, with D hard to call. From germline, CDR1 is SGHRS and CDR2 YFSETQ. This CDR3 is built from 13 residues. Between the trimmed V and J ends, which lost 2 bases and 4 bases, there was a span of 7 bases. Here the CDR3 reads CASSLSQNQPQHF. In DNA form, the CDR3 reads TGCGCCAGCAGCTTATCCCAGAATCAGCCCCAGCATTTT.

This clonotype was detected ten times or more. The rearrangement uses TRBV7-2 and TRBJ2-1, with D perhaps assigned TRBD1 or TRBD2 (5 bases each). Trimming cost V 5 bases and J 7 bases, with 12 bases left between them. This CDR3 is 13 amino acids long. Germline V gives CDR1 SGHTA, CDR2 FQGNSA. The CDR3 coding sequence is TGTGCCAGCAGCCCCAGATGGGGGAATGAGCAGTTCTTC. Translating it yields CASSPRWGNEQFF.

This clonotype was seen ten or more times. The gene calls are TRBV6-6 and TRBJ1-1; D gene ambiguous. Trimming shortened V by 6 bases and J by 3 bases, and 17 bases separated the two germline ends. This CDR3 has 15 amino acids. Germline loops: CDR1 MNHNY, CDR2 SVGAGI (reference sequence). CDR3 in amino acids: CASSSGVPQDTEAFF. The CDR3 DNA reads TGTGCCAGCAGCTCAGGAGTGCCCCAGGACACTGAAGCTTTCTTT.